The text below deals with one TCR beta chain. The treatment denotes: oral pan-JAK inhibitor, 5-10 mg twice daily. This entry comes from a study of CD8+ T cells in alopecia areata. Following RNA extraction, reverse transcription yielded cDNA that acted as the sequencing template. TCRdb's copy holds only in-frame clones and misses some; the assay was immunoSEQ multiplex PCR. The repertoire holds 150,000 to 200,000 clones, with 64% as singletons. Germline CDR1 and CDR2: SQVTM and ANQGSEA. Trimming cost V 6 bases and J 5 bases; bases outside gene matches: 8. CDR3 length: 13 amino acids. This receptor was taken from a human donor with alopecia areata. This chain uses TRBV29-1 with TRBJ1-1; 8 bases match TRBD1. The material was CD4+ T cells sorted from blood, obtained around week 49, from a patient treated with tofacitinib. CDR3 protein: CSVRGQAVTEAFF. CDR3 nucleotides: TGCAGCGTACGGGGACAGGCTGTGACTGAAGCTTTCTTT.